This TCR beta chain is drawn from a study of CD8+ T cells in alopecia areata (dated by TCRdb to 2017 to 2018). For the wider study: Treated patients were enrolled in an open-label pilot trial of oral tofacitinib at 5 to 10 mg twice daily for moderate-to-severe alopecia areata. Tofacitinib was given for 6 to 18 months, followed by 6 months of follow-up off drug to assess delayed response and recurrence. For the treated patients, the SALT score, which quantifies what percentage of scalp surface area is affected, served as the measure of disease severity. To study T cell clonal expansion in alopecia areata, the researchers applied high-throughput TCRbeta sequencing to both the C3H/HeJ mouse model and human patients. Scalp tissue and sorted CD4+ and CD8+ peripheral blood T cells from patchy and totalis/universalis alopecia areata patients and from healthy controls were covered by human TCRbeta sequencing. Patients on tofacitinib were biopsied at baseline and after 4 and 24 weeks of treatment, and several of the patients also had a later scalp biopsy. Clonality in the scalp was compared among normal scalp (n=4), patchy alopecia areata scalp (n=8), and alopecia totalis/universalis scalp (n=8). The RNA source kit depended on sample type: the PAXgene miRNA kit for fixed scalp, the miRNeasy kit for PBMCs, and the RNeasy kit for mouse skin. Amplification of TCRbeta CDR3 regions was done by immunoSEQ multiplex PCR using 35 Vbeta forward primers and 13 Jbeta reverse primers.

The treatment or condition tag for this specimen amounts to: oral pan-JAK inhibitor, 5-10 mg twice daily. Lesional scalp punch biopsies and peripheral blood were collected from alopecia areata patients. After PBMCs were isolated by density centrifugation and stained for CD3, CD4 and CD8, a FACSAria was used to sort CD4+ and CD8+ T cells. Libraries came from the immunoSEQ multiplex PCR assay. RNA was extracted from all samples and reverse transcribed into cDNA, which served as template for TCR sequencing. First-strand cDNA was synthesized using SuperScript III with a 2:1 mix of oligo-dT and random hexamers. Amplification bias was assessed with a synthetic immune receptor repertoire, and residual bias was removed computationally. Processing in the source paper ran as follows. Raw reads were preprocessed to remove errors, and CDR3 was defined by IMGT conventions from the conserved cysteine to phenylalanine. To get clonality, Shannon entropy was normalized by log2 of the number of productive unique TCRs and the result was subtracted from 1. Whether scalp clones were CD4 or CD8 was inferred by matching scalp TCRbeta sequences against CD4 and CD8 repertoires sorted from blood. TCRdb holds this immuneACCESS table with in-frame rearrangements only. Some clones are missing; in checked studies, unresolved V genes explain under half, and the rest has no known cause. The DNA gave D and trimming, while V, J and clone size come from that table. Counted in this sample were fewer than 110,000 clones; 85% to 90% of them appeared once. Jointly, the top ten make up 11% of the sample.

What the research found in general, with its limitations: During tofacitinib treatment, many expanded lesional clones stuck around in both scalp and blood, and this persistence may partly explain why relapse happens after treatment is stopped. Because the treated cohort was small and had only one nonresponder, larger studies are needed to examine links between baseline CD8+ expansion and response. Shared TCR sequences between patients were less evident than in mice, which may be partly attributable to HLA diversity in the patient population. Scalp clonality and the number of expanded CD8+ clones among the top 100 scalp clones were significantly decreased by tofacitinib. Unlike mouse skin, where gammadelta T cells dominate, normal human skin contains resident alphabeta T cells that get sequenced too, which complicates analysis of the scalp TCR repertoire. Lesional scalp, especially in alopecia totalis/universalis, showed higher clonality and more expanded CD8+ clones than normal scalp, suggesting antigenic drive.

The germline ends are 13 bases apart after V is trimmed by 4 bases and J by 6 bases. CDR1 SGHKS and CDR2 YYEKEE were looked up in the germline V gene (reference sequence). From cysteine to phenylalanine, the CDR3 is 13 amino acids long. Just CDR3 DNA is preserved here, 39 bases in frame from base 1. Concerning this clone itself: What antigen it recognizes has not been identified. Nothing much larger sits one base from this clone, and base qualities are not available.

This receptor was obtained from a human donor with alopecia areata. Sample: CD8+ T cells sorted from blood, taken between weeks 30 and 35, from a patient treated with tofacitinib. Recombination joined TRBV5-5 with TRBJ1-2; no D segment can be confidently identified. The sequence in DNA is TGTGCCAGCAGCGAAGGCGGGAATCATGGCTACACCTTC. This translates into CASSEGGNHGYTF.